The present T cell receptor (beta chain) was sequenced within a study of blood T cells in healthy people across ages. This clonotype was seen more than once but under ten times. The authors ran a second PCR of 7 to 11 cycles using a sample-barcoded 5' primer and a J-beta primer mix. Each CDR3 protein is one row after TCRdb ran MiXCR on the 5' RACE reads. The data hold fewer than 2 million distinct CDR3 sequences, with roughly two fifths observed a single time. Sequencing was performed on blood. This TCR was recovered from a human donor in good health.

This CDR3 is CASSLGQKRGYTF. As DNA, the CDR3 is TGTGCCAGCAGCTTAGGACAAAAAAGGGGCTACACCTTC. This chain connects TRBV7-2 to TRBJ1-2, with D uncertain. Trimming took 1 base from V and 8 from J, leaving 11 bases between them. The germline CDR1 and CDR2 sequences are SGHTA and FQGNSA. CDR3 length: 13 amino acids.